This record looks at one TCR beta chain sequence and its context. Antigen unknown. The sample is drawn from a study of T cells in narcolepsy. Across the study: Enrolled donors included narcolepsy type 1 or type 2 patients and healthy controls.

Whole-study findings and limits: HCRT-specific and TRIB2-specific autoreactive clonotypes appeared among same-patient CSF and blood CD4+ clonotypes. In some patient and control memory CD4+ samples, autoreactive clones were absent. Blood of same and different patients, but not healthy controls, reportedly held recurring autoreactive clonotypes.

Profiling relied on immunoSEQ multiplex PCR, and the TCRdb table lists in-frame clones only, not all of them. Here the sample spans tens of thousands of clones, 80% being singletons. The receptor comes from a human donor in good health. The sequenced sample consisted of memory (CD45RA-) CD4+ T cells from blood.

CDR3 coding DNA: TGTGCCAGCAGCCCCCGGGGGGGGCGGTTCTACGAGCAGTACTTC. Amino acids: CASSPRGGRFYEQYF. The chain recombines TRBV7-2 with TRBJ2-7, with 8 bases that match TRBD2. CDR1 is SGHTA, CDR2 FQGNSA, per germline. The junction had 9 bases not matched to a gene; V was cut back by 5 bases and J by 3 bases. CDR3 length equals 15 residues.